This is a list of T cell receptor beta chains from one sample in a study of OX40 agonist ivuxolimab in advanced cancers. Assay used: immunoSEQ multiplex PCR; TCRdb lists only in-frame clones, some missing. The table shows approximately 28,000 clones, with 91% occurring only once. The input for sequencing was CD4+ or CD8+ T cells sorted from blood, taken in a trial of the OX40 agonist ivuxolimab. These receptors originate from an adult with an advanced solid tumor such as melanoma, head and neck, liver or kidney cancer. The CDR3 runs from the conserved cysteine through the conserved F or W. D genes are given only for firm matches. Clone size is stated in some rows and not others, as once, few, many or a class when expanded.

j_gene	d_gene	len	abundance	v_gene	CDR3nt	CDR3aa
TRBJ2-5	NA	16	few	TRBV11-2	TGTGCCAGCAGCTTACAACACTCTGGTGGACAAGAGACCCAGTACTTC	CASSLQHSGGQETQYF
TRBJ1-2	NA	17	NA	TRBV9	TGTGCCAGCAGCGTAGCTCCAGGGGATCCATCGGACTATGGCTACACCTTC	CASSVAPGDPSDYGYTF
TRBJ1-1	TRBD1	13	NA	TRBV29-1	TGCAGCGTCGACAGGGGGCTGAGCCCTGAAGCTTTCTTT	CSVDRGLSPEAFF
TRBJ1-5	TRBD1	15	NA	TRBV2	TGTGCCAGCAGGAAGACAGGGAATAGCAATCAGCCCCAGCATTTT	CASRKTGNSNQPQHF
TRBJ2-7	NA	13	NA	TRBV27	TGTGCCAGCAGTTGGGGGCGCGGCTACGAGCAGTACTTC	CASSWGRGYEQYF
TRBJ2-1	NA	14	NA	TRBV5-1	TGCGCCAGCAGCTGGGGGAGAGGGGTCAATGAGCAGTTCTTC	CASSWGRGVNEQFF
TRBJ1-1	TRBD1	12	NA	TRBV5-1	TGCGCCAGCAGCCCAACAGGGGCTGAAGCTTTCTTT	CASSPTGAEAFF
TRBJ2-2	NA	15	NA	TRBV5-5	TGTGCCAGCAGCTTGGAACAGGCCTACACCGGGGAGCTGTTTTTT	CASSLEQAYTGELFF
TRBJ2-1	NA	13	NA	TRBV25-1	TGTGCCAGCACCCGGTCCAGGACGGGGGAGCAGTTCTTC	CASTRSRTGEQFF
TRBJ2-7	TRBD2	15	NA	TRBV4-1	TGCGCCAGCAGCCAAGTTCCGCGGGAGTCCTACGAGCAGTACTTC	CASSQVPRESYEQYF
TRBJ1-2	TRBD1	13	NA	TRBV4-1	TGCGCCAGCAGAACAGGGGCGGGCTATGGCTACACCTTC	CASRTGAGYGYTF
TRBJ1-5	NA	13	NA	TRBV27	TGTGCCAGCAGCGCACGGAGCAATCAGCCCCAGCATTTT	CASSARSNQPQHF
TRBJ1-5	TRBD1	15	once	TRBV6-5	TGTGCCAGCAGTTCAGGGACAGCTAGCAATCAGCCCCAGCATTTT	CASSSGTASNQPQHF
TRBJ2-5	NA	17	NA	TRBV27	TGTGCCAGCAGTTTTTCAGGGCTGCGCGTCCCTCAAGAGACCCAGTACTTC	CASSFSGLRVPQETQYF
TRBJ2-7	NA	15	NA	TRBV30	TGTGCCTGGAGTGTACGCCAGGGGAACTCCTACGAGCAGTACTTC	CAWSVRQGNSYEQYF
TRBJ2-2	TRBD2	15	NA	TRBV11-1	TGTGCCAGCAGCTTGGTGACTAGCGATTACGGGGAGCTGTTTTTT	CASSLVTSDYGELFF
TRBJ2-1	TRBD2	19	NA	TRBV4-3	TGCGCCAGCAGCCAAGAACCGTCACTAGCGGGGAGTACCTACAATGAGCAGTTCTTC	CASSQEPSLAGSTYNEQFF
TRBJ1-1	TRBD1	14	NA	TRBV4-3	TGCGCCAGCAGCGGACAGGGTGGGGTCACTGAAGCTTTCTTT	CASSGQGGVTEAFF
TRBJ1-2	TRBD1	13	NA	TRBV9	TGTGCCAGCAGCCCACAGGGGTTGTGGGGCTACACCTTC	CASSPQGLWGYTF
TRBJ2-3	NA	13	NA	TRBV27	TGTGCCAGCAGTTGGGGGCGCCCAGATACGCAGTATTTT	CASSWGRPDTQYF
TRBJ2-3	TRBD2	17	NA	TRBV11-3	TGTGCCAGCAGCTCCGGGACTAGCGGGAATCTCGCAGATACGCAGTATTTT	CASSSGTSGNLADTQYF
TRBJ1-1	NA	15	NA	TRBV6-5	TGTGCCAGCACTCCAAGACAGCAATGGAACACTGAAGCTTTCTTT	CASTPRQQWNTEAFF
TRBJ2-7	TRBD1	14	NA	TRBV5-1	TGCGCCAGCAGCTTGGAAGACAGGGCCTACGAGCAGTACTTC	CASSLEDRAYEQYF
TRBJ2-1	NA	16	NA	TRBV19	TGTGCCAGTAGTATAAATCCACTAAACCCCTACAATGAGCAGTTCTTC	CASSINPLNPYNEQFF
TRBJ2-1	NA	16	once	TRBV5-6	TGTGCCAGCAGCTTGGTTGGCAGAGGGTCCTACAATGAGCAGTTCTTC	CASSLVGRGSYNEQFF
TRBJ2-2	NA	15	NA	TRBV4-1	TGCGCCAGCAGCTCAGATCCAGGTCACCGCGGGGAGCTGTTTTTT	CASSSDPGHRGELFF
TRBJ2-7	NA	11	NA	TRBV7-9	TGTGCCAGCGGGGGGGCAGGCGAGCAGTACTTC	CASGGAGEQYF
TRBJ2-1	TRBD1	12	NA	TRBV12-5	TGTGCTAGTGGTGGACAGGGTGGTGAGCAGTTCTTC	CASGGQGGEQFF
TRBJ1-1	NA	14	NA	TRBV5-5	TGTGCCAGCAGCTCCTCCGGGCTCCGCGCTGAAGCTTTCTTT	CASSSSGLRAEAFF
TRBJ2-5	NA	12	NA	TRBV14	TGTGCCAGCGCGCAGGGGATGGAGACCCAGTACTTC	CASAQGMETQYF
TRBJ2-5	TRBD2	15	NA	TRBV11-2	TGTGCCAGCAGCTCGTTAGCGGGGGCGGGGGGGACCCAGTACTTC	CASSSLAGAGGTQYF
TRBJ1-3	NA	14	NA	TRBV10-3	TGTGCCATCAGTGACGGAGGGACTGGAAACACCATATATTTT	CAISDGGTGNTIYF
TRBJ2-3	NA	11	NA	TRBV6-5	TGTGCCAGCAGTTATTCTGATACGCAGTATTTT	CASSYSDTQYF
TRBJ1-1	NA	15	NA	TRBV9	TGTGCCAGCAGCGAACGGGACGGAATGAACACTGAAGCTTTCTTT	CASSERDGMNTEAFF
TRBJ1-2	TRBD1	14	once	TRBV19	TGTGCCAGTAGTACCGGGACAGGGTACTATGGCTACACCTTC	CASSTGTGYYGYTF
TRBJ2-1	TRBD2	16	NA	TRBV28	TGTGCCAGCAGTCCCCGACTAGCGGGAGTGAACAATGAGCAGTTCTTC	CASSPRLAGVNNEQFF
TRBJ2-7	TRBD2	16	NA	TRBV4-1	TGCGCCAGCAGCCAAGATTTTAGCGGGATATCCTACGAGCAGTACTTC	CASSQDFSGISYEQYF
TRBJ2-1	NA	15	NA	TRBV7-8	TGTGCCAGCAGCTTCGTACCTTCGGACTACAATGAGCAGTTCTTC	CASSFVPSDYNEQFF
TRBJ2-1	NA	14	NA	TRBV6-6	TGTGCCAGCAGCAGGACAGAGACCTACAATGAGCAGTTCTTC	CASSRTETYNEQFF
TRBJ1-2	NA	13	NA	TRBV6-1	TGTGCCAGCGGTACACCTTCTAACTATGGCTACACCTTC	CASGTPSNYGYTF
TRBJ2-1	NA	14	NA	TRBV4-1	TGCGCCAGCAGCCAAGCGGCAGGGCTTCGGGAGCAGTTCTTC	CASSQAAGLREQFF
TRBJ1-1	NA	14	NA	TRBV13	TGTGCCAGCAGCTTAGGAGATGTGGGCACTGAAGCTTTCTTT	CASSLGDVGTEAFF
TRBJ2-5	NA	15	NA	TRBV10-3	TGTGCCATCAGCGGGGTTCAGGGTCTACAAGAGACCCAGTACTTC	CAISGVQGLQETQYF
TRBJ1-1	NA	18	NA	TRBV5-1	TGCGCCAGCAGCTTCTCAGGGGTGCCCTTTACCCTGAACACTGAAGCTTTCTTT	CASSFSGVPFTLNTEAFF
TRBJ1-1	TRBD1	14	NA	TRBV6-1	TGTGCCATTCCAAACAGGGGCCCGAACACTGAAGCTTTCTTT	CAIPNRGPNTEAFF
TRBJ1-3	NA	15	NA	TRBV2	TGTGCCAGCAGTGACGGCAGACTGGAAGGAAACACCATATATTTT	CASSDGRLEGNTIYF
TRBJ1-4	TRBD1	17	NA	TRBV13	TGTGCCAGCAGCTCAGGCCCCAGGGAGACAGGGCACGAAAAACTGTTTTTT	CASSSGPRETGHEKLFF
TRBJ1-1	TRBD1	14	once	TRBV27	TGTGCCAGCAGTCCTGGGACAGGGAACACTGAAGCTTTCTTT	CASSPGTGNTEAFF